One and the same sample provided the 20 T cell receptor beta chains below, sequenced in a study of CD8 T cells in ankylosing spondylitis. From the 5' RACE reads, TCRdb called clonotypes with MiXCR, one entry per CDR3 protein. The sample records about 130,000 distinct CDR3 sequences, around 7% being singletons. Sequencing was carried out using blood, either unsorted or a sorted T cell fraction (not recorded which). The receptors originated from a male donor with ankylosing spondylitis or in good health (not recorded which).

This clonotype occurred many times. This chain links TRBV5-1 with TRBJ2-3; 8 bases match TRBD2. After removal of 0 bases from V and 2 bases from J, the junction contained 5 bases not matched to a gene. This CDR3 contains 16 residues. Germline V gives CDR1 SGHRS, CDR2 YFSETQ. The CDR3 here is CASSLEPAGVTDTQYF. The CDR3, as DNA: TGCGCCAGCAGCTTGGAGCCAGCGGGGGTCACAGATACGCAGTATTTT. The full variable domain, its missing parts supplied by reference TRBV5-1 and TRBJ2-3, is KAGVTQTPRYLIKTRGQQVTLSCSPISGHRSVSWYQQTPGQGLQFLFEYFSETQRNKGNFPGRFSGRQFSNSRSEMNVSTLELGDSALYLCASSLEPAGVTDTQYFGPGTRLTVL.

This clonotype was seen many times. This chain joins TRBV12-5 and TRBJ2-7; maybe TRBD1 (6 bases). V gave up 5 bases and J gave up 3 bases, with 8 bases separating them. CDR3 length: 12 amino acids. Germline assignment: CDR1 LGHNT and CDR2 FRNRAP. The CDR3 DNA sequence: TGTGCTAGTGGTCAGGACAGCTACGAGCAGTACTTC. It specifies CASGQDSYEQYF.

This clonotype was seen ten or more times. J is TRBJ2-1 and V is TRBV7-9; TRBD2 matches 7 bases. The CDR3 totals 15 residues. V lost 5 bases to trimming and J lost 3 bases; unmatched junction nucleotides: 7. CDR1 is SEHNR, CDR2 FQNEAQ, per germline (reference sequence). In nucleotides, the CDR3 is TGTGCCAGCAGCCCTAGGGAGGGACTCTACAATGAGCAGTTCTTC. Residues: CASSPREGLYNEQFF.

Ten or more counts support this clonotype. This chain connects TRBV20-1 to TRBJ2-1; D perhaps matches TRBD2 (6 bases). The CDR3 extends over 14 amino acids. CDR1 DFQATT and CDR2 SNEGSKA come from the germline V gene (reference sequence). V gave up 6 bases and J gave up 2 bases, with 14 bases separating them. CDR3 in amino acids: CSARRDGPYNEQFF. The DNA of the CDR3 is TGCAGTGCGAGGCGGGACGGTCCCTACAATGAGCAGTTCTTC.

In its sample, this clonotype was seen many times. The chain carries TRBV5-1 and TRBJ1-1; no clear D gene. V was shortened by 1 base and J by 4 bases, with 11 bases between the two germline ends. This CDR3 spans 14 amino acids. The germline V gene has CDR1 SGHRS and CDR2 YFSETQ. The CDR3 loop reads CASSLYGRTTEAFF. The CDR3 nucleotides read TGCGCCAGCAGCTTGTATGGGAGAACCACTGAAGCTTTCTTT.

At least ten counts were recorded for this clonotype. The rearrangement joins TRBV9 to TRBJ2-1, with 8 bases fitting TRBD2. Trimming took 3 bases from V and 6 from J; bases not matched to a gene: 8. This CDR3 region has 15 residues. Germline CDR1 and CDR2: SGDLS and YYNGEE. CDR3 protein: CASSEPLAGGNEQFF. CDR3 nucleotide sequence: TGTGCCAGCAGCGAACCCCTTGCGGGAGGCAATGAGCAGTTCTTC.

This sequence joins TRBV5-4 and TRBJ2-3; 9 bases are shared with TRBD2. Germline CDR1 and CDR2: SGHNT and YYREEE (reference sequence). V shed 3 bases and J 0 bases; nucleotides not matched to a gene: 2. The CDR3 spans 15 residues. The DNA of the CDR3 is TGTGCCAGCAGCTCCGGACTAGCGAGCACAGATACGCAGTATTTT. Protein product: CASSSGLASTDTQYF. The full variable domain, completed using reference TRBV5-4 and TRBJ2-3, is ETGVTQSPTHLIKTRGQQVTLRCSSQSGHNTVSWYQQALGQGPQFIFQYYREEENGRGNFPPRFSGLQFPNYSSELNVNALELDDSALYLCASSSGLASTDTQYFGPGTRLTVL.

This clonotype was seen ten or more times. In nucleotides, the CDR3 is TGCAGCGTTTGGGTCAGGGGTCGAAACACCTTC. It codes for CSVWVRGRNTF. The V gene is TRBV29-1, the J gene TRBJ1-2; D might be TRBD1 (6 bases). The V end lost 5 bases, the J end lost 12 bases, and 16 bases lay between the germline ends. Looked up from germline, CDR1 is SQVTM and CDR2 is ANQGSEA. The CDR3 is made up of 11 amino acids.

Many counts were recorded for this clonotype. V gene TRBV18 combines with J gene TRBJ2-7; D is undetermined. There are 12 residues in the CDR3. V lost 4 bases and J 4 bases, leaving 8 bases between the germline ends. Germline V gene lookup returns CDR1 KGHSH and CDR2 LQKENI. The CDR3 loop is CASSLSQYEQYF. As DNA, the CDR3 is TGTGCCAGCTCACTCTCCCAATACGAGCAGTACTTC.

At least ten counts were recorded for this clonotype. V usage is TRBV20-1 and J usage is TRBJ2-3; 10 bases agree with TRBD2. The germline gives CDR1 DFQATT, CDR2 SNEGSKA (reference sequence). Germline trimming cut 6 bases from V and 7 bases from J; bases unmatched to any gene: 13. This CDR3 is built from 15 residues. CDR3 sequence (DNA): TGCAGTGCCCCCCCTCAGCGGGAGGGCGGAAATACGCAGTATTTT. Translation gives CSAPPQREGGNTQYF.

This clonotype was counted ten times or more. J is TRBJ1-1 and V is TRBV6-2 or TRBV6-3; 7 bases match TRBD1. Germline V CDR1 and CDR2: MNHEY, SVGEGT. The CDR3 covers 14 residues. Trimming cost V 1 base and J 5 bases; bases outside gene matches: 4. The CDR3 coding sequence is TGTGCCAGCAGTTACTGGCCAGGGGGGACTGAAGCTTTCTTT. It encodes CASSYWPGGTEAFF.

This clonotype occurred a few times. The rearrangement uses TRBV7-2 and TRBJ1-5; 8 bases map to TRBD1. The CDR3 loop spans 17 amino acids. The V segment lost 0 bases and the J segment 6 bases; nucleotides outside the gene matches: 10. Germline V gene sequence: CDR1 SGHTA, CDR2 FQGNSA. CDR3 sequence reads: CASSLASIGTGGQPQHF. The CDR3 nucleotides are TGTGCCAGCAGCTTAGCGAGCATCGGGACAGGAGGTCAGCCCCAGCATTTT.

In this sample, this clonotype turned up many times. The chain has TRBV29-1 and TRBJ2-7, with 9 bases aligning to TRBD1. The V and J ends lost 6 bases and 3 bases, in that order; junction bases with no gene match: 9. This CDR3 is 14 amino acids long. CDR1 SQVTM and CDR2 ANQGSEA come from the germline V gene. CDR3 loop: CSVGGTGNYYEQYF. In nucleotides, the CDR3 is TGCAGCGTCGGGGGGACAGGGAATTACTACGAGCAGTACTTC.

As concerns this clonotype: This could be a read error, since a much larger clone is one nucleotide away. The chain joins TRBV9 to TRBJ2-1, with unresolved D. Looked up from germline, CDR1 is SGDLS and CDR2 is YYNGEE. The CDR3 sequence is 14 residues long. The V gene lost 5 bases and the J gene lost 11 bases, with 20 bases spanning the gap. The CDR3: CASSGRSALNKQFF. CDR3 bases: TGTGCCAGCAGTGGGCGGAGCGCCCTGAATAAGCAGTTCTTC.

This clonotype has at least ten counts. This chain uses TRBV29-1 with TRBJ2-1; 8 bases map to TRBD2. From germline, CDR1 is SQVTM and CDR2 ANQGSEA. The CDR3 runs 13 residues. The trim removed 6 bases at V and 6 bases at J, leaving 7 bases unmatched. Here the CDR3 reads CSVLSGIPNEQFF. The DNA of the CDR3 is TGCAGCGTCCTTAGCGGGATCCCCAATGAGCAGTTCTTC.

This clonotype was observed a handful of times. This chain connects TRBV20-1 to TRBJ1-1, with no clear D. Germline V gene sequence: CDR1 DFQATT, CDR2 SNEGSKA (reference sequence). Trimming pared 5 bases from V and 5 bases from J, leaving 18 bases between. The CDR3 length is 14 residues. CDR3 bases: TGCAGTGCTTACAAACCCCCTCACCGGACTGAAGCTTTCTTT. It yields the protein CSAYKPPHRTEAFF.

Many counts were recorded for this clonotype. This sequence joins TRBV7-2 and TRBJ2-1, with 10 bases fitting TRBD2. The CDR3 consists of 14 residues. Germline lookup yields CDR1 SGHTA and CDR2 FQGNSA. V lost 5 bases and J lost 9; bases outside the gene matches: 7. The CDR3 here is CASSPGLAVSEQFF. The CDR3 bases are TGTGCCAGCAGCCCCGGACTAGCGGTTAGTGAGCAGTTCTTC.

This clonotype was recorded at least ten times. The chain has TRBV25-1 and TRBJ2-1, with D possibly being TRBD1 or TRBD2 (5 bases each). Trimming stripped 8 bases from V and 0 bases from J, with 17 bases between. This CDR3 comprises 16 residues. Germline V gives CDR1 MGHDK, CDR2 SYGVNS. The DNA of the CDR3 is TGTGCCAGCGGAGGTCAGGGAGCCTTCTCCTACAATGAGCAGTTCTTC. This codes for CASGGQGAFSYNEQFF.

This clonotype was observed at least ten times. This rearrangement joins TRBV5-1 to TRBJ2-1, with a weak D call TRBD2 (5 bases). Germline CDR1 SGHRS, CDR2 YFSETQ. Trimming cost V 4 bases and J 0 bases, with 14 bases left between them. This CDR3 is 16 amino acids long. The CDR3 here is CASSLASPSSYNEQFF. CDR3 sequence (DNA): TGCGCCAGCAGCCTAGCAAGTCCGAGCTCCTACAATGAGCAGTTCTTC.

J is TRBJ1-4 and V is TRBV16, with 8 bases identical to TRBD1. The germline V gene has CDR1 KGHSY and CDR2 FQNENV. Germline trimming cut 6 bases from V and 2 bases from J; bases unmatched to any gene: 5. The CDR3 has 15 residues. Here the CDR3 DNA reads TGTGCCAGCAGTGACAGGGGAGACACTAATGAAAAACTGTTTTTT. This codes for CASSDRGDTNEKLFF.